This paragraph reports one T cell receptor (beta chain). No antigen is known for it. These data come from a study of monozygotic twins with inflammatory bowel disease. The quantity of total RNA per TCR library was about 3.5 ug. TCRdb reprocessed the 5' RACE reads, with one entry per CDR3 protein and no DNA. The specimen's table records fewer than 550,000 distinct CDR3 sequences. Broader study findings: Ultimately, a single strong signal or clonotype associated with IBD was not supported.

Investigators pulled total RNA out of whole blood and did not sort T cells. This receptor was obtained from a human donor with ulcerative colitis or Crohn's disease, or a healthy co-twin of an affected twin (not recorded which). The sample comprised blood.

The CDR3 is CASSLGVGHTDTQYF. J is TRBJ2-3 and V is TRBV5-1; the D call of TRBD1 rests on TCRdb alone, since no DNA is present to check it. Germline values: CDR1 SGHRS, CDR2 YFSETQ. This CDR3 is 15 amino acids long.